What follows is one TCR beta chain and its context. Assay: immunoSEQ multiplex PCR; the TCRdb copy retains only in-frame clones and omits some. Of approximately 25,000 clones in the sample, over 60% were seen once. The data originate from a study of blood T cell repertoires in COVID-19. Study at large: The United States, Italy and Spain provided the acute and convalescent COVID-19 samples.

CDR1 and CDR2 (germline): SGHTA, FQGNSA. V was pared by 6 bases and J by 4 bases, with 14 bases of the junction left unmatched. The CDR3 contains 17 residues. The sample taken for sequencing was peripheral blood. The receptor's source is an elderly woman with acute or convalescent COVID-19. J is TRBJ2-2 and V is TRBV7-2; TRBD2 matches at 7 bases. CDR3 protein: CASSPIRGRAATGELFF. In nucleotides, the CDR3 is TGTGCCAGCAGTCCCATACGTGGGAGGGCCGCCACCGGGGAGCTGTTTTTT.